The next 19 T cell receptor beta chains were all read from a single sample in a study of post-analysis software for immune sequencing data. General observations from the study: Patients had higher frequencies than controls of a handful of TRBV segments, including TRBV5-6, TRBV5-1 and TRBV20-1.

The TCR beta cDNA libraries carried unique molecular identifiers. From the PCR reads, TCRdb called clonotypes with MiXCR, one entry per CDR3 protein. This table has under 200,000 distinct CDR3 sequences, approximately 29% appearing once. These receptors' targets are unknown. The sequencing sample was made of blood. The receptors stem from a girl aged 2-17 years with multiple sclerosis.

This clonotype was picked up a small number of times. The CDR3 loop reads CASSLPLSVGETQYF. As DNA, the CDR3 is TGTGCCAGCAGCCTCCCGCTATCTGTGGGGGAGACCCAGTACTTC. This chain connects TRBV7-2 to TRBJ2-5; D is undetermined. Germline assignment: CDR1 SGHTA and CDR2 FQGNSA. The CDR3 length is 15 residues. V was cut by 5 bases and J by 5 bases, with 18 bases left in between.

Note on this clonotype: The CDR3 carries no conserved terminal phenylalanine or tryptophan, so it likely arises from a read error. This sequence joins TRBV10-1 and TRBJ2-1; 13 bases are shared with TRBD2. Germline loops: CDR1 WNHNN, CDR2 SYGVQD (reference sequence). This CDR3 has 15 amino acids. V shed 4 bases, J shed 9 bases, and the junction held 6 bases outside the gene matches. The CDR3 DNA reads TGCGCCAGCAGTGCCGGACTAGCGGGAGCTGGTGAGCAGTTCTGC. Protein product: CASSAGLAGAGEQFC.

The table lists this clonotype with many counts. The chain is built from TRBV20-1 and TRBJ2-7; TRBD2 matches 12 bases. V gave up 6 bases and J gave up 3 bases; unmatched junction bases: 15. Germline CDR1 reads DFQATT; CDR2 reads SNEGSKA (reference sequence). CDR3 size: 17 residues. CDR3 bases: TGCAGTGCCGGAGGGTTCCGTCTAGCGGGGGGGGTCTACGAGCAGTACTTC. Its protein is CSAGGFRLAGGVYEQYF.

In this sample, this clonotype turned up many times. J is TRBJ2-1 and V is TRBV12-3 or TRBV12-4; 9 bases line up with TRBD1. The CDR3 spans 16 residues. V lost 7 bases, J lost 4 bases, and 11 bases stayed unmatched. CDR3 residues: CASTQRLGTGYNEQFF. DNA of the CDR3: TGTGCCAGCACCCAGAGGTTAGGGACAGGGTACAATGAGCAGTTCTTC.

The chain joins TRBV30 to TRBJ2-5; either TRBD1 or TRBD2 may fit D (5 bases each). The V and J ends lost 2 bases and 4 bases respectively, with 11 bases between them. The germline V gene has CDR1 GTSNPN and CDR2 SVGIG (reference sequence). CDR3 size: 13 residues. CDR3 amino acids: CAWSTGASETQYF. Here the CDR3 DNA reads TGTGCCTGGAGTACCGGGGCCTCAGAGACCCAGTACTTC.

Regarding this clonotype: This may be a read error, as it is one base from a much larger clone. The gene calls are TRBV20-1 and TRBJ1-2, with D possibly matching TRBD1 (5 bases). This CDR3 is built from 13 residues. CDR1 and CDR2 from the germline V gene are DFQATT and SNEGSKA (reference sequence). Trimming left V 8 bases short and J 1 base short, with 14 bases between. The CDR3 DNA reads TGCAGTCCCGGGACTCGATTTAACTATGGCTACACCTTC. Translating it yields CSPGTRFNYGYTF.

A note on this clonotype: A clone one base away is much larger, so this may be a read error. This chain joins TRBV20-1 and TRBJ2-6; D is perhaps TRBD2 (5 bases). The CDR3 is 15 amino acids. Germline assignment: CDR1 DFQATT and CDR2 SNEGSKA (reference sequence). The V end was cut by 0 bases, the J end by 1 base, with 7 bases between. The CDR3 is CSARDRGSGANVLTF. CDR3 DNA: TGCAGTGCTAGAGATCGGGGATCTGGGGCCAACGTCCTGACTTTC.

The chain links TRBV12-3 or TRBV12-4 to TRBJ1-1; D is unresolved. Trimming cost V 0 bases and J 4 bases, with 12 bases left between them. The CDR3 loop spans 15 amino acids. The CDR3 here is CASSLAWRVSTEAFF. The CDR3 nucleotides read TGTGCCAGCAGTTTAGCGTGGAGGGTTAGCACTGAAGCTTTCTTT.

The CDR3 protein is CASLPGANTGELFF. The CDR3 DNA reads as TGTGCCAGCCTGCCGGGGGCGAACACCGGGGAGCTGTTTTTT. The rearrangement links TRBV12-3 or TRBV12-4 to TRBJ2-2, with D possibly TRBD2 on 6 matching bases. Trimming removed 8 bases from V and 0 bases from J, with 10 bases in between. The CDR3 runs to 14 residues.

This clonotype was counted many times. V and J are TRBV12-3 or TRBV12-4 and TRBJ2-5; 7 bases match TRBD2. The CDR3 is 13 residues long. V shed 1 base, J shed 11 bases, and the junction held 7 bases outside the gene matches. The CDR3 DNA is TGTGCCAGCAGTTTAGTTGAACCGCGGGGGCAGTACTTC. It encodes CASSLVEPRGQYF.

Comment on this clonotype: At one boundary the junction diverges from the germline segment, which might be a read error. V is TRBV5-5 and J is TRBJ1-6; D remains ambiguous. Germline lookup yields CDR1 SGHKS and CDR2 YYEKEE (reference sequence). CDR3 length: 17 amino acids. CDR3 sequence: CASSSRRVPDPDSPPHF. DNA of the CDR3: TGTGCCAGCAGCTCTCGGCGGGTCCCCGACCCTGATTCACCCCCCCACTTT. The full variable domain, with the rest looked up from reference TRBV5-5 and TRBJ1-6, is DAGVTQSPTHLIKTRGQQVTLRCSPISGHKSVSWYQQVLGQGPQFIFQYYEKEERGRGNFPDRFSARQFPNYSSELNVNALLLGDSALYLCASSSRRVPDPDSPPHFGNGTRLTVT.

A note on this clonotype: This sequence may be a read error, since a much larger clone differs from it by one base. This chain uses TRBV5-1 with TRBJ2-7; the match to TRBD2 covers 9 bases. The CDR3 runs 15 residues. Looked up from germline, CDR1 is SGHRS and CDR2 is YFSETQ. The CDR3, as DNA: TGCGCCGGCAGCTTGGATGGCGGGGGGGGCTACGAGCAGTACTTC. Residues: CAGSLDGGGGYEQYF.

This clonotype was observed at least ten times. J is TRBJ1-2 and V is TRBV10-2; D is perhaps TRBD1 (6 bases). The CDR3 spans 14 residues. Germline V gives CDR1 WSHSY, CDR2 SAAADI. Between the trimmed V and J ends, which lost 6 bases and 5 bases, there was a span of 16 bases. The CDR3 region is CASRTVGTPYGYTF. CDR3 sequence (DNA): TGCGCCAGCAGGACAGTAGGGACACCATATGGCTACACCTTC.

Comment on this clonotype: It may be a read error: a sequence one base away is much more abundant. This chain joins TRBV27 and TRBJ2-7; TRBD2 matches at 10 bases. Germline V gene lookup returns CDR1 MNHEY and CDR2 SMNVEV (reference sequence). This CDR3 has 15 residues. J lost 6 bases, V lost 6 bases, and 11 bases had no gene match. CDR3 nucleotides: TGTGCCAGCAGACCACGCCTAGCGGGAGTTGGCGAGCAGTACTTC. It translates to CASRPRLAGVGEQYF.

This clonotype occurred many times. V gene TRBV4-2 combines with J gene TRBJ2-1, with 10 bases matching TRBD2. Germline V gene lookup returns CDR1 LGHNA and CDR2 YNFKEQ. The CDR3 is made up of 16 amino acids. Germline trimming cut 0 bases from V and 5 bases from J; bases unmatched to any gene: 4. CDR3 protein: CASSQDLAGDNNEQFF. In DNA form, the CDR3 reads TGTGCCAGCAGCCAAGATCTAGCGGGGGATAACAATGAGCAGTTCTTC.

The chain recombines TRBV2 with TRBJ1-2; 9 bases map to TRBD1. After removal of 7 bases from V and 0 bases from J, the junction contained 9 bases not matched to a gene. The CDR3 is made up of 16 amino acids. Germline V lookup: CDR1 SNHLY, CDR2 FYNNEI. In nucleotides, the CDR3 is TGTGCCAGCATCCCGGGGACAGGGCTTTCTAACTATGGCTACACCTTC. Protein sequence: CASIPGTGLSNYGYTF.

This clonotype came up many times. The chain recombines TRBV7-9 with TRBJ2-4, with D possibly matching TRBD2 (5 bases). The germline V gene encodes CDR1 SEHNR and CDR2 FQNEAQ (reference sequence). With 5 bases removed from V and 6 bases from J, the gap between germline ends came to 14 bases. The CDR3 consists of 14 residues. The CDR3 DNA sequence: TGTGCCAGCAGCACAGCTCACAGCGGAAACATTCAGTACTTC. Residues: CASSTAHSGNIQYF.

This clonotype was detected ten times or more. The chain is built from TRBV12-3 or TRBV12-4 and TRBJ1-2, with D unresolved. Trimming left V 4 bases short and J 8 bases short, with 11 bases between. The CDR3 spans 12 residues. The CDR3 DNA reads TGTGCCAGCAGTTCTGGCAGGCCGGGCTACACCTTC. It is translated as CASSSGRPGYTF.

This clonotype has a count of ten or more. The V gene is TRBV2, the J gene TRBJ2-1, with TRBD2 matching 8 bases. The junction had 12 bases not matched to a gene; V was cut back by 5 bases and J by 0 bases. Germline CDR1 is SNHLY and CDR2 is FYNNEI. This CDR3 is built from 18 residues. The CDR3 spells CASSRFTSGPSSYNEQFF. The CDR3 nucleotides are TGTGCCAGCAGTCGATTTACTAGCGGCCCTAGCTCCTACAATGAGCAGTTCTTC.